The next 28 T cell receptor beta chains were all read from a single sample in a study of shared clonotypes between healthy human individuals. Data came from immunoSEQ multiplex PCR; TCRdb stores just in-frame clones and leaves some out. The sample records some 500,000 clones, almost 97% being singletons. What was sequenced was naive CD4+ T cells sorted from blood. The sample's subset: CD45RA+ positively selected. All receptors derive from a woman aged 25 to 39 in good health.

The V call is TRBV7-8, the J call TRBJ2-7; D is possibly TRBD1 or TRBD2 (7 bases each). Germline V CDR1 and CDR2: SGHVS, FQNEAQ. The CDR3 runs 16 residues. Trimming left V 4 bases short and J 3 bases short, with 19 bases between. The CDR3 spells CASSSPQGGSHYEQYF. The DNA of the CDR3 is TGTGCCAGCAGCTCCCCCCAGGGGGGGTCTCACTACGAGCAGTACTTC.

This clone was observed a single time. This chain uses TRBV11-2 with TRBJ2-2; 7 bases map to TRBD2. This CDR3 region has 14 residues. Germline V gene lookup returns CDR1 SGHAT and CDR2 FQNNGV. V trimming: 4 bases; J trimming: 6 bases; junction bases outside the gene matches: 5. CDR3 protein: CASSWEGLPGELFF. In DNA form, the CDR3 reads TGTGCCAGCAGCTGGGAGGGGTTGCCCGGGGAGCTGTTTTTT.

V gene TRBV6-5 combines with J gene TRBJ2-7; 7 bases line up with TRBD1. Germline V lookup: CDR1 MNHEY, CDR2 SVGAGI. The V segment lost 10 bases and the J segment 5 bases; nucleotides outside the gene matches: 5. CDR3 size: 11 residues. Here the CDR3 reads CATGRGNEQYF. In DNA form, the CDR3 reads TGTGCCACAGGCAGGGGGAACGAGCAGTACTTC.

The V gene is TRBV6-1, the J gene TRBJ2-7, with TRBD2 matching 10 bases. The CDR3 totals 14 residues. Germline V gives CDR1 MNHNS, CDR2 SASEGT. The J segment lost 3 bases and the V segment lost 2 bases, leaving 1 base of the junction unmatched. CDR3 amino acids: CASSEWTSGYEQYF. The CDR3 nucleotides are TGTGCCAGCAGTGAATGGACTAGCGGCTACGAGCAGTACTTC.

This chain connects TRBV28 to TRBJ2-1; TRBD2 matches at 9 bases. This CDR3 has 14 amino acids. Per the germline V gene, CDR1 is MDHEN and CDR2 is SYDVKM. V shed 7 bases and J 4 bases; nucleotides not matched to a gene: 5. Written as DNA, the CDR3 is TGTGCCAGCACCATAGCGGGAGTTTACAATGAGCAGTTCTTC. It encodes CASTIAGVYNEQFF.

The rearrangement joins TRBV2 to TRBJ2-5; 7 nucleotides agree with TRBD2. The closer fit of TRBJ2-7 to the DNA end suggests the J call may be wrong. The CDR3 runs to 14 residues. Looked up from germline, CDR1 is SNHLY and CDR2 is FYNNEI. In nucleotides, the CDR3 is TGTGCCAGCAGCTTAGCGGGTCTGACCTACGAGCAGTACTTC. Residues: CASSLAGLTYEQYF.

In DNA, the CDR3 is TGTGCCAGCAGCTCACAAGAGACCCAGTACTTC. This sequence encodes CASSSQETQYF. The V call is TRBV5-8, the J call TRBJ2-5; no clear D gene. Germline V CDR1 and CDR2: SGHTS, YDEGEE. Trimming cost V 3 bases and J 2 bases, with 2 bases left between them. The CDR3 is made up of 11 amino acids.

The chain combines TRBV2 with TRBJ1-4, with D possibly being TRBD1 (6 bases). The CDR3 consists of 15 residues. Germline values: CDR1 SNHLY, CDR2 FYNNEI. V dropped 7 bases and J dropped 8 bases, with 20 bases sitting between them. The DNA for the CDR3 is TGTGCCAGCACTCCCAATCCGGGGGGCGGAGAAAAACTGTTTTTT. This gives the protein CASTPNPGGGEKLFF.

The gene calls are TRBV14 and TRBJ2-2; D ambiguous. Germline-derived CDR1 and CDR2 are SGHDN and FVKESK. Trimming removed 0 bases at V and 6 bases at J, with 8 bases between. There are 14 residues in the CDR3. Here the CDR3 DNA reads TGTGCCAGCAGCCAAGATGTAGAGTCCGGGGAGCTGTTTTTT. It translates to CASSQDVESGELFF.

As DNA, the CDR3 is TGCGCCAGCAGCCAAGTGGCAGGCCAACTCAATCAGCCCCAGCATTTT. The encoded protein is CASSQVAGQLNQPQHF. This chain joins TRBV4-1 and TRBJ1-5; the D is unclear. The CDR3 loop spans 16 amino acids. The V gene's germline CDR1 is MGHRA and CDR2 YSYEKL. Trimming removed 1 base at V and 3 bases at J, with 13 bases between.

This clone was counted only a few times. V is TRBV28 and J is TRBJ2-7; 10 bases line up with TRBD2. The CDR3 covers 15 residues. Germline trimming cut 6 bases from V and 3 bases from J; bases unmatched to any gene: 8. Per the germline V gene, CDR1 is MDHEN and CDR2 is SYDVKM. CDR3 amino acids: CASSTPAGGLYEQYF. CDR3 nucleotides: TGTGCCAGCAGCACCCCAGCGGGAGGGCTCTACGAGCAGTACTTC.

CDR3 amino acids: CASSFGAGNTEAFF. The CDR3 bases are TGTGCCAGCAGCTTTGGGGCGGGTAACACTGAAGCTTTCTTT. The chain employs TRBV5-4 and TRBJ1-1; a weak D match, TRBD1 (5 bases). V lost 2 bases and J lost 2, with 10 bases in between. CDR3 length equals 14 residues. From germline, CDR1 is SGHNT and CDR2 YYREEE (reference sequence).

The chain recombines TRBV6-5 with TRBJ2-7; D might be TRBD1 (6 bases). The germline V gene has CDR1 MNHEY and CDR2 SVGAGI. The CDR3 has 15 residues. Trimming removed 0 bases at V and 4 bases at J, with 13 bases between. The CDR3 DNA is TGTGCCAGCAGTTACTCGAGGCAGGGGAATTACGAGCAGTACTTC. Protein sequence: CASSYSRQGNYEQYF.

V and J are TRBV29-1 and TRBJ1-1; weak D call: TRBD1 (5 bases). Germline V gene data show CDR1 as SQVTM and CDR2 as ANQGSEA. This CDR3 region has 12 residues. Trimming took off 6 bases at V and 1 base at J, with 9 bases between the two ends. The CDR3 loop is CSVIRANTEAFF. Here the CDR3 DNA reads TGCAGCGTGATCAGGGCGAACACTGAAGCTTTCTTT.

V gene TRBV2 combines with J gene TRBJ2-5, with 8 bases lining up with TRBD1. The CDR3 consists of 13 residues. Germline V gene sequence: CDR1 SNHLY, CDR2 FYNNEI. J lost 1 base, V lost 10 bases, and 5 bases had no gene match. As DNA, the CDR3 is TGTGCCATCCAAACAGGGGGCCAAGAGACCCAGTACTTC. Translating it yields CAIQTGGQETQYF.

The chain joins TRBV7-9 to TRBJ2-7, with 7 bases that match TRBD1. V dropped 5 bases and J dropped 2; count of bases not matched to a gene: 6. Germline V gives CDR1 SEHNR, CDR2 FQNEAQ (reference sequence). CDR3 length: 14 amino acids. The CDR3 is CASSRQGNPYEQYF. For the CDR3, the DNA is TGTGCCAGCAGCCGACAGGGCAACCCCTACGAGCAGTACTTC.

The chain couples TRBV11-2 to TRBJ2-6, with 8 bases identical to TRBD1. Germline CDR1 is SGHAT and CDR2 is FQNNGV. After removal of 5 bases from V and 0 bases from J, the junction contained 9 bases not matched to a gene. This CDR3 spans 18 amino acids. The CDR3 reads CASSLGQGQNSGANVLTF. In DNA, the CDR3 is TGTGCCAGCAGCCTCGGACAGGGCCAGAACTCTGGGGCCAACGTCCTGACTTTC.

V usage is TRBV15 and J usage is TRBJ1-5; TRBD1 agrees at 8 bases. The ends lost 6 bases at V and 3 bases at J; junction bases unmatched: 10. The CDR3 covers 16 residues. Germline CDR1 and CDR2: LNHNV and YYDKDF (reference sequence). CDR3 sequence reads: CATRPGDRLYNQPQHF. In DNA, the CDR3 is TGTGCCACCAGACCCGGGGACAGGTTATACAATCAGCCCCAGCATTTT.

The rearrangement joins TRBV11-2 to TRBJ2-5, with D uncertain. Judging by the DNA end, TRBJ2-7 fits better; the J call may be wrong. Looked up from germline, CDR1 is SGHAT and CDR2 is FQNNGV. The CDR3 loop spans 11 amino acids. The CDR3 spells CASSRAYEQYF. CDR3 sequence (DNA): TGTGCCAGCAGCCGTGCCTACGAGCAGTACTTC.

This chain links TRBV7-9 with TRBJ2-1; TRBD1 aligns across 8 bases. After removal of 4 bases from V and 5 bases from J, the junction contained 4 bases not matched to a gene. Germline CDR1 SEHNR, CDR2 FQNEAQ (reference sequence). The CDR3 totals 14 residues. CDR3 protein: CASSSQGADNEQFF. CDR3 bases: TGTGCCAGCAGCTCCCAGGGGGCGGACAATGAGCAGTTCTTC. The complete variable domain, with remaining parts taken from reference TRBV7-9 and TRBJ2-1, reads DTGVSQNPRHKITKRGQNVTFRCDPISEHNRLYWYRQTLGQGPEFLTYFQNEAQLEKSRLLSDRFSAERPKGSFSTLEIQRTEQGDSAMYLCASSSQGADNEQFFGPGTRLTVL.

The chain employs TRBV27 and TRBJ1-5; a possible D gene is TRBD1 (5 bases). This CDR3 region has 19 residues. Germline CDR1 MNHEY, CDR2 SMNVEV (reference sequence). The V gene lost 5 bases and the J gene lost 3 bases, with 26 bases spanning the gap. The CDR3 region has the DNA TGTGCCAGCAGTCCGCTAGCGGGGGTCGGGCTTGGATCCAATCAGCCCCAGCATTTT. Its translation is CASSPLAGVGLGSNQPQHF.

The chain links TRBV27 to TRBJ1-1; 9 bases are shared with TRBD1. Germline V lookup: CDR1 MNHEY, CDR2 SMNVEV (reference sequence). The CDR3 is 14 amino acids. V lost 6 bases and J lost 4; bases outside the gene matches: 6. CDR3: CASRRDRVSTEAFF. The CDR3 bases are TGTGCCAGCAGACGGGACAGGGTGAGCACTGAAGCTTTCTTT.

The chain recombines TRBV6-1 with TRBJ2-4; 7 bases are a match to TRBD1. V was pared by 2 bases and J by 4 bases, with 8 bases of the junction left unmatched. The CDR3 runs to 16 residues. The germline V gene has CDR1 MNHNS and CDR2 SASEGT. The CDR3: CASSELGQTGKNIQYF. The CDR3 DNA sequence: TGTGCCAGCAGTGAATTAGGGCAGACAGGGAAAAACATTCAGTACTTC.

This chain uses TRBV6-5 with TRBJ2-1, with TRBD2 identical over 9 bases. The CDR3 is made up of 15 amino acids. Unmatched junction bases numbered 4, after V lost 3 bases and J lost 4 bases. Germline CDR1 MNHEY, CDR2 SVGAGI. The CDR3 protein is CASSYSSGKYNEQFF. The CDR3 nucleotides are TGTGCCAGCAGTTATTCTAGCGGGAAGTACAATGAGCAGTTCTTC.

The rearrangement links TRBV28 to TRBJ2-2; D is unclear. CDR1 and CDR2 (germline): MDHEN, SYDVKM. The CDR3 contains 15 residues. Trimming removed 6 bases from V and 0 bases from J, with 11 bases in between. The CDR3: CASRGIPPNTGELFF. In nucleotides, the CDR3 is TGTGCCAGCAGGGGGATTCCCCCGAACACCGGGGAGCTGTTTTTT.

As concerns this clone: The sample contains more than one DNA sequence encoding this CDR3. The V and J genes are TRBV7-2 and TRBJ2-7, with D perhaps matching TRBD2 (6 bases). V gave up 3 bases and J gave up 4 bases, with 10 bases separating them. Germline CDR1 reads SGHTA; CDR2 reads FQGNSA. This CDR3 is built from 13 residues. The DNA for the CDR3 is TGTGCCAGCAGCTTGGGGGGAGGTTACGAGCAGTACTTC. It specifies CASSLGGGYEQYF.

This chain connects TRBV11-2 to TRBJ2-1; 9 positions match TRBD2. The junction had 3 bases not matched to a gene; V was cut back by 2 bases and J by 1 base. CDR1 and CDR2 (germline): SGHAT, FQNNGV. The CDR3 is made up of 16 amino acids. The CDR3 protein is CASSLLAGTSYNEQFF. The CDR3 DNA reads TGTGCCAGCAGCTTACTAGCGGGAACTTCCTACAATGAGCAGTTCTTC.

A remark on this clone: The same CDR3 can be traced to other DNA sequences in this sample. This chain joins TRBV18 and TRBJ1-1, with 7 bases identical to TRBD1. V dropped 3 bases and J dropped 3; count of bases not matched to a gene: 1. CDR3 length: 13 residues. The germline V gene encodes CDR1 KGHSH and CDR2 LQKENI. CDR3 sequence reads: CASSPGQDTEAFF. The CDR3 DNA is TGTGCCAGCTCACCCGGACAGGACACTGAAGCTTTCTTT.